These 6 T cell receptor beta chains were all obtained from the same sample, sequenced in a study of T-cell memory formation after mild COVID-19 (dated by TCRdb to the early 2020s). Libraries were constructed by 5' RACE. The sequencing machine was an Illumina NovaSeq 6000. TCRdb took the public reads, trimmed them with fastp at Q25, ran MiXCR for clone calling and kept in-frame beta chains. Identical CDR3 protein sequences are pooled into one entry, listed with their most common genes and DNA. This sample holds roughly 610,000 distinct CDR3 sequences; roughly 17% were observed only once. In total, the top ten clones hold about 7.4% of the sample. The sequenced material came from PBMCs or a T cell subset sorted from them (not recorded which). These receptors all stem from an adult woman who had mild COVID-19 (a few samples of this study predate the infection). The sample titles of this study are shuffled in the database, so cell type and time point are left out; the donor was told from shared clones.

This clonotype appeared a few times. V and J are TRBV12-3 or TRBV12-4 and TRBJ1-1; D unresolved. This CDR3 is built from 13 residues. V lost 6 bases and J lost 1, with 9 bases in between. The DNA of the CDR3 is TGTGCCAGCAGCGGACCAGGGAACACTGAAGCTTTCTTT. It yields the protein CASSGPGNTEAFF.

This clonotype has a handful of counts. V usage is TRBV20-1 and J usage is TRBJ2-1; 7 bases agree with TRBD2. From germline, CDR1 is DFQATT and CDR2 SNEGSKA (reference sequence). The junction had 13 bases not matched to a gene; V was cut back by 5 bases and J by 6 bases. This CDR3 is 15 amino acids long. Written as DNA, the CDR3 is TGCAGTGCTGGGAGGGTCGGGGCTCCCTTCAATGAGCAGTTCTTC. Its protein is CSAGRVGAPFNEQFF.

The chain combines TRBV5-1 with TRBJ2-7; 9 bases match TRBD2. V shed 0 bases, J shed 4 bases, and the junction held 5 bases outside the gene matches. CDR1 SGHRS and CDR2 YFSETQ come from the germline V gene. The CDR3 is made up of 15 amino acids. The CDR3 nucleotides read TGCGCCAGCAGCTTGGCCGCGGGAGGGGGGTACGAGCAGTACTTC. It encodes CASSLAAGGGYEQYF.

This clonotype has just a few counts. This sequence joins TRBV4-1 and TRBJ2-5; 14 nucleotides line up with TRBD2. Per germline, CDR1 MGHRA and CDR2 YSYEKL. J was trimmed by 7 bases and V by 4 bases; bases with no gene match: 14. The CDR3 is 18 residues long. CDR3 nucleotides: TGCGCCAGCAGCCCGACCCCGGGACTAGCGGGGGATGCAACGACCCAGTACTTC. Translation gives CASSPTPGLAGDATTQYF.

This clonotype was counted a few times. This chain links TRBV12-3 or TRBV12-4 with TRBJ2-7, with D possibly TRBD2 on 7 matching bases. The CDR3 length is 15 residues. With 7 bases removed from V and 5 bases from J, the gap between germline ends came to 21 bases. For the CDR3, the DNA is TGTGCCAGCACCGCCGGTGGGGGGGGCCGCCACGAGCAGTACTTC. Amino acids: CASTAGGGGRHEQYF.

The table lists this clonotype with a few counts. The V gene is TRBV5-1, the J gene TRBJ1-1; 8 nucleotides agree with TRBD1. In germline, CDR1 is SGHRS, CDR2 YFSETQ. The CDR3 is 17 amino acids. Germline trimming cut 1 base from V and 6 bases from J; bases unmatched to any gene: 14. The DNA of the CDR3 is TGCGCCAGCAGCTTGTATTTCCAGGGGGCCATGGACGCTGAAGCTTTCTTT. Protein: CASSLYFQGAMDAEAFF.